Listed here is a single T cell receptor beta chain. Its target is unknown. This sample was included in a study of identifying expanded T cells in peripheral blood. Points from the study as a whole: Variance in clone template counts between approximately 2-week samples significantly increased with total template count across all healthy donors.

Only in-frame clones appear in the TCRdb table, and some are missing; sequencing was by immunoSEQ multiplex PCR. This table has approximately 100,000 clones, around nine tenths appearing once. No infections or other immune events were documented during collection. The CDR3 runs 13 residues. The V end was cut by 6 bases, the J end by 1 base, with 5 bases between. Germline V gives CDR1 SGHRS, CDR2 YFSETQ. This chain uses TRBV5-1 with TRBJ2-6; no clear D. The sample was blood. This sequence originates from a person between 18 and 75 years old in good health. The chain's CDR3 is CASKNSGANVLTF. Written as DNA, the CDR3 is TGCGCCAGCAAAAATTCTGGGGCCAACGTCCTGACTTTC.